Each of the 24 T cell receptor beta chains below was sequenced from the same sample in a study of blood T cell repertoires in COVID-19. Generated by immunoSEQ multiplex PCR, the TCRdb table keeps only in-frame clones and is missing some. The table includes roughly 35,000 clones, over 70% detected once. The sequenced material came from peripheral blood. The receptors derive from a man older than 75 with active or convalescent COVID-19.

This clone has a handful of counts. This chain links TRBV5-6 with TRBJ1-6; the D is unclear. The CDR3 runs to 15 residues. Per germline, CDR1 SGHDT and CDR2 YYEEEE. Trimming took off 3 bases at V and 1 base at J, with 8 bases between the two ends. The CDR3 nucleotides are TGTGCCAGCAGCTCCGGGTGGTCCTATAATTCACCCCTCCACTTT. Residues: CASSSGWSYNSPLHF.

The genes are TRBV9 and TRBJ2-1; D remains ambiguous. CDR1 is SGDLS and CDR2 is YYNGEE in the germline V gene. Trimming removed 0 bases from V and 4 bases from J, with 11 bases in between. The CDR3 contains 15 residues. This CDR3 reads CASSVDVTAYNEQFF. The CDR3 DNA reads as TGTGCCAGCAGCGTAGATGTCACAGCATACAATGAGCAGTTCTTC.

V gene TRBV15 combines with J gene TRBJ1-1; D is uncertain. Germline V gene data show CDR1 as LNHNV and CDR2 as YYDKDF (reference sequence). This CDR3 is built from 17 residues. V lost 0 bases to trimming and J lost 1 base, with 15 bases between them. The CDR3 sequence is CATSRDLGLTGNTEAFF. In nucleotides, the CDR3 is TGTGCCACCAGCAGAGATCTCGGCCTCACGGGGAACACTGAAGCTTTCTTT. Drawing the rest from reference TRBV15 and TRBJ1-1, the complete variable domain is DAMVIQNPRYQVTQFGKPVTLSCSQTLNHNVMYWYQQKSSQAPKLLFHYYDKDFNNEADTPDNFQSRRPNTSFCFLDIRSPGLGDTAMYLCATSRDLGLTGNTEAFFGQGTRLTVV.

The rearrangement joins TRBV7-6 to TRBJ2-3, with D possibly TRBD2 on 7 matching bases. The CDR3 totals 16 residues. CDR1 is SGHVS and CDR2 is FNYEAQ in the germline V gene. With 5 bases removed from V and 2 bases from J, the gap between germline ends came to 17 bases. The CDR3 nucleotides are TGTGCCAGCAGCCTAGGGGGGGGACTGCACACAGATACGCAGTATTTT. Its translation is CASSLGGGLHTDTQYF.

This clone appeared a single time. This sequence joins TRBV27 and TRBJ2-7; 7 bases are a match to TRBD1. The CDR3 runs 13 residues. V trimming: 5 bases; J trimming: 3 bases; junction bases outside the gene matches: 4. Per the germline V gene, CDR1 is MNHEY and CDR2 is SMNVEV (reference sequence). This CDR3 is CASSPRQGYEQYF. Here the CDR3 DNA reads TGTGCCAGCAGTCCTAGACAGGGCTACGAGCAGTACTTC.

The V call is TRBV3-1 (or the pseudogene TRBV3-2), the J call TRBJ1-3; the D is unclear. Germline lookup yields CDR1 LGHDT and CDR2 YNNKEL (reference sequence). The CDR3 consists of 15 residues. With 2 bases removed from V and 8 bases from J, the gap between germline ends came to 16 bases. CDR3 DNA: TGTGCCAGCAGCCAAAAGGGATCTTTTAGCGACACCATATATTTT. This sequence encodes CASSQKGSFSDTIYF.

This chain links TRBV19 with TRBJ2-6; D might be TRBD1 (6 bases). Germline CDR1 LNHDA, CDR2 SQIVND (reference sequence). With 8 bases removed from V and 4 bases from J, the gap between germline ends came to 18 bases. The CDR3 has 16 residues. This CDR3 reads CASETGSLRGANVLTF. CDR3 DNA: TGTGCCAGTGAGACAGGATCCTTAAGGGGGGCCAACGTCCTGACTTTC.

This clone appeared a few times. V gene TRBV3-1 (or the pseudogene TRBV3-2) combines with J gene TRBJ2-7; TRBD1 agrees at 7 bases. The CDR3 extends over 15 amino acids. The V gene's germline CDR1 is LGHDT and CDR2 YNNKEL (reference sequence). Unmatched junction bases numbered 8, after V lost 3 bases and J lost 3 bases. CDR3 nucleotide sequence: TGTGCCAGCAGCCAGCGGCGGCAGGGGGACTACGAGCAGTACTTC. This codes for CASSQRRQGDYEQYF.

This clone has a handful of counts. The V gene is TRBV18, the J gene TRBJ2-7; TRBD2 agrees at 14 bases. The CDR3 consists of 14 residues. J gave up 6 bases and V 3 bases, and 1 base lay outside the gene matches. The germline gives CDR1 KGHSH, CDR2 LQKENI. CDR3 nucleotides: TGTGCCAGCTCACCGACTAGCGGGAGGGGCGAGCAGTACTTC. Its translation: CASSPTSGRGEQYF.

This clone was picked up one time. The CDR3 coding sequence is TGTGCCAGCAGTAACAGGGGGCTGAGCAATCAGCCCCAGCATTTT. It is translated as CASSNRGLSNQPQHF. The chain employs TRBV6-2 or TRBV6-3 and TRBJ1-5, with 9 bases identical to TRBD1. Germline V gives CDR1 MNHEY, CDR2 SVGEGT. This CDR3 has 15 residues. The V segment lost 5 bases and the J segment 1 base; nucleotides outside the gene matches: 3.

CDR3 sequence (DNA): TGTGCCAGCAGCCCTCAGGGGCGCGGCACTGAAGCTTTCTTT. Translation: CASSPQGRGTEAFF. The rearrangement links TRBV9 to TRBJ1-1; tentatively, D is TRBD1 (6 bases). The CDR3 is made up of 14 amino acids. Trimming cost V 4 bases and J 4 bases, with 14 bases left between them. Germline values: CDR1 SGDLS, CDR2 YYNGEE.

This chain joins TRBV7-2 and TRBJ1-4, with D perhaps TRBD1 (5 bases). Germline CDR1 is SGHTA and CDR2 is FQGNSA. Trimming pared 5 bases from V and 13 bases from J, leaving 11 bases between. There are 11 residues in the CDR3. In nucleotides, the CDR3 is TGTGCCAGCAGCCAGGACGGGGGACTGTTTTTT. Its protein product is CASSQDGGLFF. Full variable domain (missing parts from reference TRBV7-2 and TRBJ1-4): GAGVSQSPSNKVTEKGKDVELRCDPISGHTALYWYRQSLGQGLEFLIYFQGNSAPDKSGLPSDRFSAERTGGSVSTLTIQRTQQEDSAVYLCASSQDGGLFFGSGTQLSVL.

The chain joins TRBV6-2 or TRBV6-3 to TRBJ1-2; maybe TRBD1 (6 bases). CDR1 MNHEY and CDR2 SVGEGT come from the germline V gene. The CDR3 consists of 15 residues. Trimming pared 2 bases from V and 4 bases from J, leaving 14 bases between. The CDR3 loop is CASSYEDRPFYGYTF. CDR3 DNA: TGTGCCAGCAGTTACGAGGACAGACCCTTCTATGGCTACACCTTC.

V gene TRBV19 combines with J gene TRBJ2-1; 7 bases are a match to TRBD1. The germline V gene encodes CDR1 LNHDA and CDR2 SQIVND (reference sequence). V gave up 5 bases and J gave up 9 bases; unmatched junction bases: 13. The CDR3 loop spans 15 amino acids. The CDR3: CASSFNRSPGGEQFF. CDR3 in DNA: TGTGCCAGTAGTTTCAACAGGAGTCCAGGGGGTGAGCAGTTCTTC.

The chain has TRBV2 and TRBJ1-3, with a possible D match to TRBD1 (5 bases). Germline V gives CDR1 SNHLY, CDR2 FYNNEI. V was cut by 8 bases and J by 0 bases, with 11 bases left in between. This CDR3 region has 14 residues. This CDR3 reads CASVTGVSGNTIYF. The DNA of the CDR3 is TGTGCCAGCGTTACGGGGGTCTCTGGAAACACCATATATTTT.

V usage is TRBV11-2 and J usage is TRBJ2-1; TRBD1 matches 9 bases. Trimming at V came to 5 bases and at J to 9 bases, leaving 5 bases not matched to a gene. The CDR3 consists of 13 residues. Germline CDR1 reads SGHAT; CDR2 reads FQNNGV. The CDR3 DNA reads TGTGCCAGCAGCCCGGGACAGGGTGGTGAGCAGTTCTTC. Its protein is CASSPGQGGEQFF.

V gene TRBV6-1 combines with J gene TRBJ1-6, with D uncertain. V dropped 2 bases and J dropped 6 bases, with 11 bases sitting between them. Germline CDR1 reads MNHNS; CDR2 reads SASEGT. The CDR3 is 15 residues long. CDR3 sequence reads: CASSESGGLNSPLHF. The CDR3 DNA reads TGTGCCAGCAGTGAATCGGGCGGACTTAATTCACCCCTCCACTTT.

The count of this clone is one. The chain employs TRBV6-5 and TRBJ1-5, with D unclear. The V end lost 4 bases, the J end lost 6 bases, and 10 bases lay between the germline ends. The CDR3 is 13 amino acids. Germline V gene sequence: CDR1 MNHEY, CDR2 SVGAGI. Here the CDR3 reads CASSWAAGQPQHF. The DNA of the CDR3 is TGTGCCAGCAGTTGGGCAGCCGGTCAGCCCCAGCATTTT.

This sequence joins TRBV9 and TRBJ2-3; no reliable D call. The germline CDR1 and CDR2 sequences are SGDLS and YYNGEE. Trimming shortened V by 0 bases and J by 2 bases, and 7 bases separated the two germline ends. There are 14 residues in the CDR3. The CDR3 reads CASSVVQATDTQYF. CDR3 bases: TGTGCCAGCAGCGTAGTCCAGGCCACAGATACGCAGTATTTT. The full variable domain, rest sourced from reference TRBV9 and TRBJ2-3, is DSGVTQTPKHLITATGQRVTLRCSPRSGDLSVYWYQQSLDQGLQFLIQYYNGEERAKGNILERFSAQQFPDLHSELNLSSLELGDSALYFCASSVVQATDTQYFGPGTRLTVL.

A few counts support this clone. The V and J genes are TRBV7-2 and TRBJ2-1, with TRBD2 matching 7 bases. There are 19 residues in the CDR3. V lost 1 base to trimming and J lost 5 bases; unmatched junction nucleotides: 17. Germline values: CDR1 SGHTA, CDR2 FQGNSA. The CDR3 region is CASSLGLESGKFKNNEQFF. The CDR3, as DNA: TGTGCCAGCAGCTTAGGTTTGGAGAGCGGGAAGTTTAAGAACAATGAGCAGTTCTTC.

The chain links TRBV6-2 or TRBV6-3 to TRBJ2-5; 13 bases agree with TRBD2. The CDR3 runs 18 residues. Germline lookup yields CDR1 MNHEY and CDR2 SVGEGT. With V trimmed by 4 bases and J by 1 base, 9 bases remained unmatched. The CDR3 DNA is TGTGCCAGCAGTTTAGGTGTACTAGCGGGGGGGACCCAAGAGACCCAGTACTTC. This encodes CASSLGVLAGGTQETQYF.

V is TRBV6-5 and J is TRBJ1-2, with 7 bases fitting TRBD1. The CDR3 contains 12 residues. Germline V gene sequence: CDR1 MNHEY, CDR2 SVGAGI. The trim removed 8 bases at V and 8 bases at J, leaving 8 bases unmatched. This CDR3 is CASVWDRLGYTF. The CDR3 DNA reads TGTGCCAGCGTCTGGGACAGACTGGGCTACACCTTC.

V is TRBV7-6 and J is TRBJ2-2, with D maybe TRBD1 (5 bases). Per the germline V gene, CDR1 is SGHVS and CDR2 is FNYEAQ. V lost 6 bases and J lost 2, with 13 bases in between. This CDR3 contains 15 residues. For the CDR3, the DNA is TGTGCCAGCAGGCCCTCAGGGTTTAACACCGGGGAGCTGTTTTTT. It specifies CASRPSGFNTGELFF.

This chain links TRBV24-1 with TRBJ2-5, with D tentatively TRBD2 (5 bases). The CDR3 spans 16 residues. Germline V gene sequence: CDR1 KGHDR, CDR2 SFDVKD. V dropped 2 bases and J dropped 5 bases, with 17 bases sitting between them. The CDR3, as DNA: TGTGCCACCAGTGATTCCCCCGGGAAGGGCGGGGAGACCCAGTACTTC. This encodes CATSDSPGKGGETQYF.